The 29 T cell receptor beta chains reported below all come from one sample, sequenced in a study of cytomegalovirus exposure and HLA in healthy donors. With 60 Vbeta and 13 Jbeta primers, the PCR was carried out. Sequenced by immunoSEQ multiplex PCR; TCRdb stores in-frame clones only, minus some. The sample carries around 100,000 clones, around three quarters recorded once. The sequenced sample consisted of PBMCs. The receptor source for this set is a man between 45 and 60 years old in good health and CMV-seropositive.

The chain carries TRBV13 and TRBJ1-4; TRBD1 matches 9 bases. Germline CDR1 PRHDT, CDR2 FYEKMQ (reference sequence). V dropped 4 bases and J dropped 2; count of bases not matched to a gene: 8. CDR3 size: 17 residues. CDR3 DNA sequence: TGTGCCAGCAGCTCCCGGGACAGGGAAGGCACTAATGAAAAACTGTTTTTT. This codes for CASSSRDREGTNEKLFF.

The chain couples TRBV6-5 to TRBJ2-5, with 12 bases lining up with TRBD2. CDR3 length equals 14 residues. The V and J ends lost 6 bases and 2 bases, in that order; junction bases with no gene match: 1. Germline V gene sequence: CDR1 MNHEY, CDR2 SVGAGI. The CDR3: CASRLAGGQETQYF. CDR3 sequence (DNA): TGTGCCAGCAGACTAGCGGGAGGTCAAGAGACCCAGTACTTC.

The chain recombines TRBV11-2 with TRBJ2-1; 9 bases fit TRBD1. CDR1 is SGHAT and CDR2 is FQNNGV in the germline V gene. The CDR3 runs to 13 residues. Trimming took 3 bases from V and 7 from J; bases not matched to a gene: 1. CDR3 bases: TGTGCCAGCAGCTTTGACAGGGGGAATGAGCAGTTCTTC. It is translated as CASSFDRGNEQFF.

The J gene is TRBJ1-2, the V gene TRBV27, with 9 bases matching TRBD1. J gave up 4 bases and V 6 bases, and 3 bases lay outside the gene matches. CDR1 and CDR2 from the germline V gene are MNHEY and SMNVEV (reference sequence). The CDR3 totals 13 residues. CDR3 DNA: TGTGCCAGCAGCCGGGACAGGGTCTATGGCTACACCTTC. Residues: CASSRDRVYGYTF.

This chain uses TRBV6-5 with TRBJ2-7; TRBD1 matches at 12 bases. Germline-derived CDR1 and CDR2 are MNHEY and SVGAGI. With V trimmed by 1 base and J by 6 bases, 4 bases remained unmatched. The CDR3 is 15 amino acids. CDR3 protein: CASSYYGTGGVEQYF. Written as DNA, the CDR3 is TGTGCCAGCAGTTACTATGGGACAGGGGGCGTCGAGCAGTACTTC.

This clone was detected a few times. This chain's CDR3 is CASSYDTSGSPYEQYF. CDR3 bases: TGTGCCAGCAGTTACGATACTAGCGGGAGCCCCTACGAGCAGTACTTC. The J gene is TRBJ2-7, the V gene TRBV6-6; 11 bases agree with TRBD2. V was pared by 2 bases and J by 2 bases, with 5 bases of the junction left unmatched. Germline lookup yields CDR1 MNHNY and CDR2 SVGAGI (reference sequence). The CDR3 is 16 amino acids.

The chain couples TRBV29-1 to TRBJ1-3; D is undetermined. The V end was cut by 3 bases, the J end by 0 bases, with 9 bases between. Germline loops: CDR1 SQVTM, CDR2 ANQGSEA. The CDR3 has 14 residues. The CDR3 DNA sequence: TGCAGCGTTGATTCGGGATCCTCTGGAAACACCATATATTTT. The encoded protein is CSVDSGSSGNTIYF.

By its share, this clone is medium-sized. The chain uses TRBV6-5 and TRBJ1-5; no clear D. Trimming removed 6 bases from V and 7 bases from J, with 13 bases in between. Per germline, CDR1 MNHEY and CDR2 SVGAGI. This CDR3 has 13 residues. The CDR3: CASSGMNGQPQHF. CDR3 DNA sequence: TGTGCCAGCAGCGGGATGAACGGGCAGCCCCAGCATTTT.

A single count supports this clone. As DNA, the CDR3 is TGTGCCAGCAGCCATCGGACAGGGGGGGTCGACACTGAAGCTTTCTTT. As protein: CASSHRTGGVDTEAFF. The chain combines TRBV14 with TRBJ1-1; 10 nucleotides align to TRBD1. This CDR3 is built from 16 residues. V lost 3 bases to trimming and J lost 3 bases; unmatched junction nucleotides: 7. Looked up from germline, CDR1 is SGHDN and CDR2 is FVKESK.

This sequence joins TRBV14 and TRBJ1-5; a weak D match, TRBD1 (6 bases). Per germline, CDR1 SGHDN and CDR2 FVKESK. The CDR3 sequence is 13 residues long. V gave up 4 bases and J gave up 4 bases, with 8 bases separating them. CDR3 DNA sequence: TGTGCCAGCAGCCGGACAGTAAATCAGCCCCAGCATTTT. Translating gives CASSRTVNQPQHF.

The V call is TRBV5-4, the J call TRBJ2-2; 8 bases are shared with TRBD2. After removal of 3 bases from V and 0 bases from J, the junction contained 4 bases not matched to a gene. Looked up from germline, CDR1 is SGHNT and CDR2 is YYREEE (reference sequence). The CDR3 is 16 amino acids. In nucleotides, the CDR3 is TGTGCCAGCAGCTCCGGACTAGCAGCGAACACCGGGGAGCTGTTTTTT. Translation: CASSSGLAANTGELFF.

The chain uses TRBV10-1 and TRBJ2-1, with TRBD2 matching 8 bases. From germline, CDR1 is WNHNN and CDR2 SYGVQD (reference sequence). The CDR3 extends over 17 amino acids. Trimming cost V 3 bases and J 5 bases; bases outside gene matches: 12. The CDR3 nucleotides read TGCGCCAGCAGTGATTTCGGTCGCGGGAGGTCCAACAATGAGCAGTTCTTC. It specifies CASSDFGRGRSNNEQFF.

This CDR3 is CASSLGTGMNAWTSGADYEQYF. The CDR3 region has the DNA TGCGCCAGCAGCTTGGGGACAGGGATGAATGCGTGGACCAGCGGGGCCGACTACGAGCAGTACTTC. The V gene is TRBV5-1, the J gene TRBJ2-5; D perhaps matches TRBD1 (8 bases). The J call is in doubt because the DNA end fits TRBJ2-7 better. The germline gives CDR1 SGHRS, CDR2 YFSETQ. The CDR3 has 22 amino acids.

V and J are TRBV19 and TRBJ2-1, with D perhaps TRBD1 (6 bases). The CDR3 has 14 amino acids. Per germline, CDR1 LNHDA and CDR2 SQIVND (reference sequence). V shed 8 bases and J shed 5 bases, with 16 bases lying between them. CDR3 coding DNA: TGTGCCAGTGACGACAGGCTCTCGAACAATGAGCAGTTCTTC. Its translation is CASDDRLSNNEQFF. Full variable domain (remainder filled in from reference TRBV19 and TRBJ2-1): DGGITQSPKYLFRKEGQNVTLSCEQNLNHDAMYWYRQDPGQGLRLIYYSQIVNDFQKGDIAEGYSVSREKKESFPLTVTSAQKNPTAFYLCASDDRLSNNEQFFGPGTRLTVL.

This chain links TRBV7-8 with TRBJ2-7; possible D gene TRBD2, 6 bases. This CDR3 is built from 13 residues. Germline assignment: CDR1 SGHVS and CDR2 FQNEAQ. V was cut by 4 bases and J by 3 bases, with 10 bases left in between. The CDR3 sequence: CASSSGLHYEQYF. The CDR3 nucleotides read TGTGCCAGCAGCTCGGGACTCCACTACGAGCAGTACTTC. Looking up the rest from reference TRBV7-8 and TRBJ2-7 gives the full variable domain: GAGVSQSPRYKVAKRGQDVALRCDPISGHVSLFWYQQALGQGPEFLTYFQNEAQLDKSGLPSDRFFAERPEGSVSTLKIQRTQQEDSAVYLCASSSGLHYEQYFGPGTRLTVT.

This chain links TRBV7-8 with TRBJ2-7; D is undetermined. Deletions cut 6 bases from V and 5 bases from J, with 8 bases between. This CDR3 spans 11 amino acids. CDR1 is SGHVS, CDR2 FQNEAQ, per germline. The CDR3 spells CASSFNDEQYF. CDR3 coding DNA: TGTGCCAGCAGTTTCAATGACGAGCAGTACTTC.

A single count supports this clone. This sequence joins TRBV7-2 and TRBJ2-7; 8 nucleotides line up with TRBD2. V shed 1 base, J shed 4 bases, and the junction held 6 bases outside the gene matches. CDR1 and CDR2 (germline): SGHTA, FQGNSA. This CDR3 contains 15 residues. CDR3 nucleotides: TGTGCCAGCAGCTTAGGTGTTAGCGGGACATACGAGCAGTACTTC. Residues: CASSLGVSGTYEQYF. Variable domain in full (rest from reference TRBV7-2 and TRBJ2-7): GAGVSQSPSNKVTEKGKDVELRCDPISGHTALYWYRQSLGQGLEFLIYFQGNSAPDKSGLPSDRFSAERTGGSVSTLTIQRTQQEDSAVYLCASSLGVSGTYEQYFGPGTRLTVT.

This chain uses TRBV15 with TRBJ2-2; TRBD1 is a possible D gene (6 bases). Germline CDR1 is LNHNV and CDR2 is YYDKDF (reference sequence). The CDR3 covers 15 residues. V was clipped by 3 bases and J by 6 bases, with 14 bases between them. CDR3 sequence: CATSRILSGAGELFF. CDR3 nucleotide sequence: TGTGCCACCAGCAGGATCTTGTCAGGGGCCGGGGAGCTGTTTTTT.

The gene calls are TRBV4-3 and TRBJ2-1; D possibly corresponds to TRBD1 (5 bases). Germline V gene lookup returns CDR1 LGHNA and CDR2 YSLEER. V was cut by 6 bases and J by 2 bases, with 8 bases left in between. There are 13 residues in the CDR3. In DNA, the CDR3 is TGCGCCAGCAGTAAGGGGACCTACAATGAGCAGTTCTTC. This sequence encodes CASSKGTYNEQFF.

The CDR3, as DNA: TGTGCCAGCAGCTTAGGAGGAGGTGAGAACTATGGCTACACCTTC. This translates into CASSLGGGENYGYTF. The rearrangement joins TRBV7-9 to TRBJ1-2; D gene ambiguous. Germline loops: CDR1 SEHNR, CDR2 FQNEAQ (reference sequence). The CDR3 has 15 residues. V shed 1 base and J shed 2 bases, with 11 bases lying between them. The full variable domain, with the rest looked up from reference TRBV7-9 and TRBJ1-2, is DTGVSQNPRHKITKRGQNVTFRCDPISEHNRLYWYRQTLGQGPEFLTYFQNEAQLEKSRLLSDRFSAERPKGSFSTLEIQRTEQGDSAMYLCASSLGGGENYGYTFGSGTRLTVV.

The chain uses TRBV9 and TRBJ2-2; 7 nucleotides line up with TRBD2. This CDR3 contains 15 residues. Per the germline V gene, CDR1 is SGDLS and CDR2 is YYNGEE. V was clipped by 0 bases and J by 1 base; unmatched bases: 0. The CDR3 coding sequence is TGTGCCAGCAGCGTAGCGGGAGGGAACACCGGGGAGCTGTTTTTT. It specifies CASSVAGGNTGELFF.

The chain recombines TRBV4-1 with TRBJ2-1; the match to TRBD1 covers 10 bases. CDR1 is MGHRA, CDR2 YSYEKL, per germline. V lost 2 bases and J lost 9; bases outside the gene matches: 7. The CDR3 covers 15 residues. This CDR3 reads CASSQSGTGVFEQFF. As DNA, the CDR3 is TGCGCCAGCAGCCAAAGTGGGACAGGGGTGTTTGAGCAGTTCTTC.

This clone was seen once. This chain connects TRBV15 to TRBJ2-3; the D gene is possibly TRBD1 (6 bases). CDR1 and CDR2 (germline): LNHNV, YYDKDF (reference sequence). The CDR3 has 15 amino acids. The V end lost 0 bases, the J end lost 0 bases, and 7 bases lay between the germline ends. CDR3 sequence reads: CATSRDRGSTDTQYF. The CDR3 DNA sequence: TGTGCCACCAGCAGAGACAGGGGTAGCACAGATACGCAGTATTTT.

The V call is TRBV9, the J call TRBJ1-3; D is uncertain. Germline assignment: CDR1 SGDLS and CDR2 YYNGEE. The CDR3 sequence is 16 residues long. Trimming shortened V by 0 bases and J by 0 bases, and 10 bases separated the two germline ends. CDR3: CASSVAWRTSGNTIYF. The DNA for the CDR3 is TGTGCCAGCAGCGTAGCTTGGAGGACCTCTGGAAACACCATATATTTT.

CDR3 region: CASSITGSWQPQHF. DNA for the CDR3: TGTGCCAGCAGCATAACAGGGTCCTGGCAGCCCCAGCATTTT. The V and J genes are TRBV5-6 and TRBJ1-5, with TRBD1 as a possible D gene (6 bases). Germline V gives CDR1 SGHDT, CDR2 YYEEEE. The CDR3 consists of 14 residues. Trimming took off 4 bases at V and 7 bases at J, with 15 bases between the two ends.

The V gene is TRBV10-3, the J gene TRBJ2-7, with 14 bases lining up with TRBD2. Germline V CDR1 and CDR2: ENHRY, SYGVKD. The CDR3 runs 18 residues. Trimming removed 6 bases from V and 0 bases from J; junction bases left unmatched: 10. The CDR3 spells CAISALGTSGSSSYEQYF. CDR3 coding DNA: TGTGCCATCAGCGCCCTAGGGACTAGCGGGAGTAGCTCCTACGAGCAGTACTTC.

V gene TRBV7-2 combines with J gene TRBJ2-7; maybe TRBD2 (6 bases). There are 13 residues in the CDR3. Germline assignment: CDR1 SGHTA and CDR2 FQGNSA. V gave up 5 bases and J gave up 6 bases, with 14 bases separating them. Here the CDR3 reads CASSGGLSLEQYF. The DNA of the CDR3 is TGTGCCAGCAGCGGGGGACTGAGTCTCGAGCAGTACTTC.

This clone has more than one count but fewer than ten. CDR3 region: CASSAGLSYEQYF. The DNA of the CDR3 is TGTGCCAGTAGTGCGGGACTCTCCTACGAGCAGTACTTC. The V and J genes are TRBV19 and TRBJ2-7, with D maybe TRBD2 (6 bases). The CDR3 loop spans 13 amino acids. V dropped 5 bases and J dropped 0 bases, with 8 bases sitting between them. Looked up from germline, CDR1 is LNHDA and CDR2 is SQIVND (reference sequence).

The chain links TRBV2 to TRBJ2-6; 13 bases are a match to TRBD2. CDR1 and CDR2 (germline): SNHLY, FYNNEI. The trim removed 6 bases at V and 0 bases at J, leaving 5 bases unmatched. The CDR3 extends over 18 amino acids. The CDR3 spells CASSAGLAGISGANVLTF. In DNA, the CDR3 is TGTGCCAGCAGCGCGGGACTAGCGGGAATCTCTGGGGCCAACGTCCTGACTTTC.